A selection of T cell receptor beta chains follows, all from one sample in a study of graft-versus-host responses after intestinal transplantation. Using immunoSEQ multiplex PCR, the repertoire was profiled, and TCRdb retains in-frame clones only, with some absent. The repertoire has over 850 clones, approximately 95% of them found once; the top ten carry roughly 4.2%. The material sequenced was PBMCs, taken 9 days after transplant. These receptors originate from a human patient who received an intestinal transplant, so some T cells may come from the graft donor. Both conserved end residues are part of each CDR3. Each record gives: V gene, J gene, CDR3 protein.

V gene: TRBV30; J gene: TRBJ2-4; CDR3 protein: CAWSEDGLAKNIQYF
V gene: TRBV11-2; J gene: TRBJ2-7; CDR3 protein: CASSLPGQKKYEQYF
V gene: TRBV2; J gene: TRBJ1-2; CDR3 protein: CAIKVERPLYGYTF
V gene: TRBV6-5; J gene: TRBJ2-7; CDR3 protein: CASSYGLGNSYEQYF
V gene: TRBV9; J gene: TRBJ2-7; CDR3 protein: CASSVEWGASYEQYF
V gene: TRBV6-6; J gene: TRBJ2-7; CDR3 protein: CASSYGLGNSYEQYF
V gene: TRBV7-9; J gene: TRBJ2-1; CDR3 protein: CASSFGGQLQFF
V gene: TRBV6-1; J gene: TRBJ2-7; CDR3 protein: CASRDGPGRSYEQYF
V gene: TRBV5-4; J gene: TRBJ2-3; CDR3 protein: CASQIGKNTDTQYF
V gene: TRBV5-1; J gene: TRBJ2-7; CDR3 protein: CASSLTTASYEQYF
V gene: TRBV28; J gene: TRBJ2-3; CDR3 protein: CASSLPPPDYTGPGLVTVTQYF
V gene: TRBV4-1; J gene: TRBJ2-7; CDR3 protein: CASSQVGRGAYEQYF
V gene: TRBV18; J gene: TRBJ1-3; CDR3 protein: CASSPVGTGALYSGNTIYF
V gene: TRBV5-4; J gene: TRBJ2-1; CDR3 protein: CASSLFREQFF
V gene: TRBV2; J gene: TRBJ2-7; CDR3 protein: CASSGTSGRQSYEQYF
V gene: TRBV9; J gene: TRBJ1-6; CDR3 protein: CASSEGNSPLHF
V gene: TRBV7-9; J gene: TRBJ2-3; CDR3 protein: CASSSFLETDTQYF
V gene: TRBV7-3; J gene: TRBJ2-1; CDR3 protein: CASSFSGAYSYNEQFF
V gene: TRBV5-1; J gene: TRBJ2-1; CDR3 protein: CASDPAGLAGEPYNEQFF
V gene: TRBV4-1; J gene: TRBJ1-3; CDR3 protein: CASSQDPGGYAIYF
V gene: TRBV21-1; J gene: TRBJ1-1; CDR3 protein: CASSLGYRGRCPEAFF
V gene: TRBV18; J gene: TRBJ2-7; CDR3 protein: CASSPIDSSYGQYF
V gene: TRBV27; J gene: TRBJ2-5; CDR3 protein: CASSLSFLAEETQYF
V gene: TRBV2; J gene: TRBJ2-7; CDR3 protein: CASRVRRYEQYF
V gene: TRBV9; J gene: TRBJ1-2; CDR3 protein: CASSGRDRGYGYTF
V gene: TRBV7-9; J gene: TRBJ1-1; CDR3 protein: CASSSGQRSMNTEAFF
V gene: TRBV5-4; J gene: TRBJ1-3; CDR3 protein: CASSSGQNSGNTIYF
V gene: TRBV11-2; J gene: TRBJ2-2; CDR3 protein: CASSSDDEVVGELFF
V gene: TRBV7-9; J gene: TRBJ1-4; CDR3 protein: CASRDYSGDRDPSEKLFF
V gene: TRBV30; J gene: TRBJ2-5; CDR3 protein: CAWSVIFQETQYF
V gene: TRBV6-5; J gene: TRBJ2-3; CDR3 protein: CASTPGLGDTDTQYF
V gene: TRBV19; J gene: TRBJ2-1; CDR3 protein: CASRWSSYNEQFF
V gene: TRBV21-1; J gene: TRBJ1-2; CDR3 protein: CASSLYRKTYGYTF
V gene: TRBV6-5; J gene: TRBJ2-7; CDR3 protein: CASSRDSYEQYF
V gene: TRBV7-3; J gene: TRBJ1-1; CDR3 protein: CASSLSLNTEAFF
V gene: TRBV4-1; J gene: TRBJ1-6; CDR3 protein: CASSQPGTGSDSPLHF
V gene: TRBV5-1; J gene: TRBJ2-3; CDR3 protein: CAIPPRATDTQYF
V gene: TRBV7-2; J gene: TRBJ2-1; CDR3 protein: CASSLRDRGINEQFF
V gene: TRBV4-1; J gene: TRBJ2-7; CDR3 protein: CASSQASGGPSYEQYF
V gene: TRBV9; J gene: TRBJ2-7; CDR3 protein: CASSVITSGTEQYF
V gene: TRBV5-1; J gene: TRBJ1-6; CDR3 protein: CASSSDRGKSPLHF
V gene: TRBV10-1; J gene: TRBJ2-3; CDR3 protein: CASSGLAGGTDTQYF
V gene: TRBV29-1; J gene: TRBJ2-5; CDR3 protein: CSVQWAGEETQYF
V gene: TRBV5-1; J gene: TRBJ2-3; CDR3 protein: CASSLLTGGPEDTQYF